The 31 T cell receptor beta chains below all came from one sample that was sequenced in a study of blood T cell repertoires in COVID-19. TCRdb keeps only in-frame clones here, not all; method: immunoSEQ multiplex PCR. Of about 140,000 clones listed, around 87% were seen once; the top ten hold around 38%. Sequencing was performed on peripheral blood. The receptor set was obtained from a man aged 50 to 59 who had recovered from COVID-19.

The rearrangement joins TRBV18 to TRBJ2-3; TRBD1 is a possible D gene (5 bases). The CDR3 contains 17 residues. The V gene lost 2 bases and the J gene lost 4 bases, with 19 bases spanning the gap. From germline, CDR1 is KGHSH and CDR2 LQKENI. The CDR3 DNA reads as TGTGCCAGCTCACCAGTTAAGGTTGGGGCGACCCCAGATACGCAGTATTTT. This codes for CASSPVKVGATPDTQYF.

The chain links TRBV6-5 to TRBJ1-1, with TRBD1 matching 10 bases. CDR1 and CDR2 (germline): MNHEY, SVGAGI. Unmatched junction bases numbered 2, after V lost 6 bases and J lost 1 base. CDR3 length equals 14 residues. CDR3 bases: TGTGCCAGCAGGGGACAGGGGAAGAACACTGAAGCTTTCTTT. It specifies CASRGQGKNTEAFF.

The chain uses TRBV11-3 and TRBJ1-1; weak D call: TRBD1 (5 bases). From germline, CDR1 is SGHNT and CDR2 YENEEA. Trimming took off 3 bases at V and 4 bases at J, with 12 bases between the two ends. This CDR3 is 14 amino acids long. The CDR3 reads CASSFQGKGTEAFF. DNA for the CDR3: TGTGCCAGCAGCTTCCAGGGAAAGGGCACTGAAGCTTTCTTT.

The CDR3 spells CASSSQRARSGNTIYF. DNA for the CDR3: TGTGCCAGCAGCTCGCAGCGGGCCCGCTCTGGAAACACCATATATTTT. V gene TRBV5-4 combines with J gene TRBJ1-3, with D unclear. V lost 3 bases, J lost 0 bases, and 13 bases lay in between. CDR1 and CDR2 (germline): SGHNT, YYREEE (reference sequence). This CDR3 has 16 residues.

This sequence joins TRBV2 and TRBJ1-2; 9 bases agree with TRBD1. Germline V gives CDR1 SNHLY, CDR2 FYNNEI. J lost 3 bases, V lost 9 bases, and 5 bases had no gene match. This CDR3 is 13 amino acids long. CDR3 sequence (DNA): TGTGCCAGTGGACAGGGGAGACACTATGGCTACACCTTC. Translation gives CASGQGRHYGYTF.

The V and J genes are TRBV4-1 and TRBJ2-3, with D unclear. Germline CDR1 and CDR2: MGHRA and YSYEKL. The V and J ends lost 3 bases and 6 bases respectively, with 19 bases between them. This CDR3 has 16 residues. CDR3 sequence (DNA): TGCGCCAGCAGCCAGCGCATTTTGTCCGGGTTCGATACGCAGTATTTT. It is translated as CASSQRILSGFDTQYF.

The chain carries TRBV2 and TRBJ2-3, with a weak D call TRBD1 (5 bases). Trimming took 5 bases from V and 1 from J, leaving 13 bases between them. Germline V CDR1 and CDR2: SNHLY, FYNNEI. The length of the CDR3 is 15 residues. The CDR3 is CASSPPTDRTDTQYF. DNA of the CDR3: TGTGCCAGCAGTCCTCCGACAGACCGCACAGATACGCAGTATTTT.

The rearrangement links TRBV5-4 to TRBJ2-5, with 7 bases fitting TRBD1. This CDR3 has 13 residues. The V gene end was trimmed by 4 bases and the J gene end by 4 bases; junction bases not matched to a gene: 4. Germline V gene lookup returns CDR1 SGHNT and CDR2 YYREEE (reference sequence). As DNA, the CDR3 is TGTGCCAGCAGCCGCCGACAGGGAGAGACCCAGTACTTC. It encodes CASSRRQGETQYF.

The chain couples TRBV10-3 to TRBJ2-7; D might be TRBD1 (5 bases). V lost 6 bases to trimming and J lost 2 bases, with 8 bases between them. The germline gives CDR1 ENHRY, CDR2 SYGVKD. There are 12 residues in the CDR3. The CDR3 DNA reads TGTGCCATCAGCGACAGAGCCTACGAGCAGTACTTC. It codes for CAISDRAYEQYF.

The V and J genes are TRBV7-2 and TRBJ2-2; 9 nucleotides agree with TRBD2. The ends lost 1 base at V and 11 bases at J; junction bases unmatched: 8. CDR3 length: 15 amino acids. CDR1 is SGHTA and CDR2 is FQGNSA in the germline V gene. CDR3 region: CASSLVVAGGGELFF. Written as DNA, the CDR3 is TGTGCCAGCAGCTTAGTGGTCGCGGGGGGGGGCGAGCTGTTTTTT.

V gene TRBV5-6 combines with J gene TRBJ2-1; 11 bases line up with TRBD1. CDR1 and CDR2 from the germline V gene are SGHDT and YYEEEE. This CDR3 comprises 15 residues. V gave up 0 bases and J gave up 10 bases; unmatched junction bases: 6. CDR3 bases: TGTGCCAGCAGCTTGGCCGGGACAGGGGGAGTCGAGCAGTTCTTC. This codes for CASSLAGTGGVEQFF.

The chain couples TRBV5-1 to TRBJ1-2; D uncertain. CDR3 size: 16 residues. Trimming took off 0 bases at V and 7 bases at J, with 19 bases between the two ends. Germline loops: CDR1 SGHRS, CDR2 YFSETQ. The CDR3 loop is CASSLESGTSLRGYTF. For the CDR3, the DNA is TGCGCCAGCAGCTTGGAGAGCGGTACCTCTCTTCGTGGCTACACCTTC.

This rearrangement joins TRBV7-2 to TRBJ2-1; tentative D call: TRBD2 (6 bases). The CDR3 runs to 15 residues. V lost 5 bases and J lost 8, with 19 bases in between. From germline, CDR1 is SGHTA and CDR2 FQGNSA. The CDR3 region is CASSPGTSVSDEQFF. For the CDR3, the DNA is TGTGCCAGCAGCCCCGGGACTTCGGTTTCGGATGAGCAGTTCTTC.

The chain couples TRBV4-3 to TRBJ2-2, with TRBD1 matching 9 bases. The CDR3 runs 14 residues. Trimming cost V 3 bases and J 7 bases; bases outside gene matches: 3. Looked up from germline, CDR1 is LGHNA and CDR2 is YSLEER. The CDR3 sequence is CASSQGTGNGELFF. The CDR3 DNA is TGCGCCAGCAGCCAGGGGACAGGGAACGGGGAGCTGTTTTTT.

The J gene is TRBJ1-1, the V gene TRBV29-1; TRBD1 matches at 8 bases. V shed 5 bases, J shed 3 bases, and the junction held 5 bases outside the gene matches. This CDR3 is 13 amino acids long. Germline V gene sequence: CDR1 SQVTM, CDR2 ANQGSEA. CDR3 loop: CSVRQGKDTEAFF. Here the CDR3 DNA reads TGCAGCGTTCGACAGGGGAAGGACACTGAAGCTTTCTTT.

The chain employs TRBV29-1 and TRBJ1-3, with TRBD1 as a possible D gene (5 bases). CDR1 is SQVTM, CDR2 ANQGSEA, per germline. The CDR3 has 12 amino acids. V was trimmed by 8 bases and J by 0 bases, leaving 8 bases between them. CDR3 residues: CSTRGSGNTIYF. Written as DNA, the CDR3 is TGCAGCACAAGGGGCTCTGGAAACACCATATATTTT.

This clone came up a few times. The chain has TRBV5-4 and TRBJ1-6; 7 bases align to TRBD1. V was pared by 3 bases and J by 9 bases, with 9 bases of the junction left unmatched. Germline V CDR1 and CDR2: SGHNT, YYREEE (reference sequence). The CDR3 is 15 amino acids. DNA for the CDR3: TGTGCCAGCAGCTACACAGGGGACTTGGGTTCACCCCTCCACTTT. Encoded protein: CASSYTGDLGSPLHF.

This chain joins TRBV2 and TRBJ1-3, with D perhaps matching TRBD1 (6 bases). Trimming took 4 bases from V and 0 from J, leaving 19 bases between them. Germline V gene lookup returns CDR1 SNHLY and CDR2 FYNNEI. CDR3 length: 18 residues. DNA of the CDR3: TGTGCCAGCAGTGTGACAGGCCCGTTAAGGAGCTCTGGAAACACCATATATTTT. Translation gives CASSVTGPLRSSGNTIYF. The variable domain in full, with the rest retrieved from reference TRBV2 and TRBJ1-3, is EPEVTQTPSHQVTQMGQEVILRCVPISNHLYFYWYRQILGQKVEFLVSFYNNEISEKSEIFDDQFSVERPDGSNFTLKIRSTKLEDSAMYFCASSVTGPLRSSGNTIYFGEGSWLTVV.

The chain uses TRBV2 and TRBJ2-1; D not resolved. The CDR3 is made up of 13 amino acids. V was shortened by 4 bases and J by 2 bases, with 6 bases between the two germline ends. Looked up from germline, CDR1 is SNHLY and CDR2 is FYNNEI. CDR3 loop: CASSATTYNEQFF. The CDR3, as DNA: TGTGCCAGCAGTGCTACTACCTACAATGAGCAGTTCTTC.

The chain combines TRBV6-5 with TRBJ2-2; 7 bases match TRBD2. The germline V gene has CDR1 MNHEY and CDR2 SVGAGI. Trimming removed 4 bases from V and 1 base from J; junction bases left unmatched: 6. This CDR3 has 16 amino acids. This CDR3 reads CASSSPGTKNTGELFF. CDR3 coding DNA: TGTGCCAGCAGTTCTCCCGGGACTAAGAACACCGGGGAGCTGTTTTTT.

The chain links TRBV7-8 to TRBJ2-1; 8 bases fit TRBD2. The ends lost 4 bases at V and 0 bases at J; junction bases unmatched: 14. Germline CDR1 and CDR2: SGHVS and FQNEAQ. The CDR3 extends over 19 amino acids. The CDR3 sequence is CASSSRGALSGGSYNEQFF. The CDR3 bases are TGTGCCAGCAGCTCCCGGGGGGCGTTGAGCGGGGGCTCCTACAATGAGCAGTTCTTC.

The CDR3 nucleotides are TGTGCCAGCAGCTGGGGCGGGGGGAACACCGGGGAGCTGTTTTTT. It encodes CASSWGGGNTGELFF. The chain uses TRBV9 and TRBJ2-2, with 7 nucleotides matching TRBD2. The CDR3 loop spans 15 amino acids. V was clipped by 4 bases and J by 1 base; unmatched bases: 4. Germline-derived CDR1 and CDR2 are SGDLS and YYNGEE.

CDR3 sequence: CASSIVPSGVSSYNEQFF. CDR3 sequence (DNA): TGTGCCAGTAGTATCGTGCCTAGCGGGGTAAGCTCCTACAATGAGCAGTTCTTC. The chain carries TRBV19 and TRBJ2-1; 9 bases fit TRBD2. The length of the CDR3 is 18 residues. CDR1 and CDR2 (germline): LNHDA, SQIVND (reference sequence). V dropped 3 bases and J dropped 0; count of bases not matched to a gene: 9. Filled out from reference TRBV19 and TRBJ2-1, the complete variable domain reads DGGITQSPKYLFRKEGQNVTLSCEQNLNHDAMYWYRQDPGQGLRLIYYSQIVNDFQKGDIAEGYSVSREKKESFPLTVTSAQKNPTAFYLCASSIVPSGVSSYNEQFFGPGTRLTVL.

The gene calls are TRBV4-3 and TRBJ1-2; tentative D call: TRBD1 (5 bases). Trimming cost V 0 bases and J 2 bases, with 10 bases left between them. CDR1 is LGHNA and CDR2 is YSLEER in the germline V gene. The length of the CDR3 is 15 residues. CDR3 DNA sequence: TGCGCCAGCAGCCAAGATTTGGACAAGAACTATGGCTACACCTTC. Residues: CASSQDLDKNYGYTF.

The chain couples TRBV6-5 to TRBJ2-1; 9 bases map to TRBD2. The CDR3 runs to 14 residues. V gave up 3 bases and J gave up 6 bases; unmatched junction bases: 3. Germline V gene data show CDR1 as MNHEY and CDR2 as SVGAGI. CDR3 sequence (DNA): TGTGCCAGCAGTTATCTAGCGGGGACCAATGAGCAGTTCTTC. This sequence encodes CASSYLAGTNEQFF.

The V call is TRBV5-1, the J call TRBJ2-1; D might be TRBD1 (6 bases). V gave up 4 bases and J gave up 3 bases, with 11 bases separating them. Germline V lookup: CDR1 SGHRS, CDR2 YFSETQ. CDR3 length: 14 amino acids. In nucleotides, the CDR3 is TGCGCCAGCAGCAGAACAGGGATCTACAATGAGCAGTTCTTC. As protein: CASSRTGIYNEQFF. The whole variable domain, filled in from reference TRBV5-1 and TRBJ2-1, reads KAGVTQTPRYLIKTRGQQVTLSCSPISGHRSVSWYQQTPGQGLQFLFEYFSETQRNKGNFPGRFSGRQFSNSRSEMNVSTLELGDSALYLCASSRTGIYNEQFFGPGTRLTVL.

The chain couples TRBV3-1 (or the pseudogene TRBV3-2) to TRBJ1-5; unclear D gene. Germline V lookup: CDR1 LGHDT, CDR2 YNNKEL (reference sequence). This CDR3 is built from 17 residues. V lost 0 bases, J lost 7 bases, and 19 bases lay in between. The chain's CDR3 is CASSQDNSPTTGQPQHF. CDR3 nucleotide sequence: TGTGCCAGCAGCCAAGATAACAGCCCCACCACGGGGCAGCCCCAGCATTTT.

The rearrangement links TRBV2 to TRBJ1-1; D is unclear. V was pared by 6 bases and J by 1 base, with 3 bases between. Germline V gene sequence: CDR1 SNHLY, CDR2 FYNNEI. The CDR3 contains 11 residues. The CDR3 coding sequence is TGTGCCAGCAGCCGGAACACTGAAGCTTTCTTT. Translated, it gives CASSRNTEAFF. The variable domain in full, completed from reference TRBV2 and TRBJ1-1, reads EPEVTQTPSHQVTQMGQEVILRCVPISNHLYFYWYRQILGQKVEFLVSFYNNEISEKSEIFDDQFSVERPDGSNFTLKIRSTKLEDSAMYFCASSRNTEAFFGQGTRLTVV.

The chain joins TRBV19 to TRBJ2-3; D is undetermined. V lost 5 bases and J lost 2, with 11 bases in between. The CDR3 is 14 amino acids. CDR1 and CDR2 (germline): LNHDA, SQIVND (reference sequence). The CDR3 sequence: CASSSLADTDTQYF. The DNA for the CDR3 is TGTGCCAGTAGTTCCTTAGCAGACACAGATACGCAGTATTTT.

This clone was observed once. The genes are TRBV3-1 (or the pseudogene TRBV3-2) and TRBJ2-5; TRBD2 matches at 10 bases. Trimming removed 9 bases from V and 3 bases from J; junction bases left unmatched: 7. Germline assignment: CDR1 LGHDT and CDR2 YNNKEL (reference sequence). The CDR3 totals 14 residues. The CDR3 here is CASRRLAGEETQYF. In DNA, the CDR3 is TGTGCCAGTCGTAGGCTAGCGGGAGAAGAGACCCAGTACTTC.

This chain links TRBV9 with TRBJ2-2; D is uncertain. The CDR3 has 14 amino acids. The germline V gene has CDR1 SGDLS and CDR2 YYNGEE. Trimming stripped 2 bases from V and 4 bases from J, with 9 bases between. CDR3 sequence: CASSVSPGTGELFF. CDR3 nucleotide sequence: TGTGCCAGCAGCGTGAGCCCGGGCACCGGGGAGCTGTTTTTT.